This passage covers 3 T cell receptor beta chains from one sample sequenced in a study of CD8 T cells in Susac syndrome. The authors reverse transcribed about 0.5 to 1 ug RNA with random hexamers. TCRdb called the immunoSEQ multiplex PCR reads again in MiXCR, with one record for every CDR3 protein. The sample includes 90,000 to 150,000 distinct CDR3 sequences, about nine tenths of them seen just once. Sequencing input: CD4+ T cells from PBMCs. The receptors shown here come from a human donor in good health.

This clonotype is a singleton in its sample. The V gene is TRBV10-3, the J gene TRBJ2-5; TRBD1 is a possible D gene (6 bases). Trimming cost V 4 bases and J 3 bases, with 9 bases left between them. This CDR3 has 13 amino acids. CDR1 is ENHRY and CDR2 is SYGVKD in the germline V gene. The CDR3 DNA follows: TGTGCCATCAGTGCGGCAGGGGAAGAGACCCAGTACTTC. It codes for CAISAAGEETQYF.

The sample holds one count of this clonotype. The CDR3 here is CSASSTGMGAFGNQPQHF. CDR3 in DNA: TGCAGTGCTAGTTCGACAGGGATGGGGGCTTTCGGCAATCAGCCCCAGCATTTT. This chain links TRBV20-1 with TRBJ1-5; 7 bases fit TRBD1. V lost 3 bases to trimming and J lost 2 bases; unmatched junction nucleotides: 16. Germline values: CDR1 DFQATT, CDR2 SNEGSKA (reference sequence). The CDR3 is made up of 18 amino acids.

V is TRBV28 and J is TRBJ1-4, with D unresolved. This CDR3 spans 15 amino acids. The V end was cut by 5 bases, the J end by 3 bases, with 13 bases between. Germline CDR1 reads MDHEN; CDR2 reads SYDVKM. CDR3 residues: CASSRFGEANEKLFF. The CDR3, as DNA: TGTGCCAGCAGTCGATTTGGAGAAGCTAATGAAAAACTGTTTTTT.